This entry features one T cell receptor beta chain sequence. What it binds is not known. Method: immunoSEQ multiplex PCR; TCRdb's copy keeps in-frame clones and lacks some. This repertoire shows 90,000 to 100,000 clones, 80% to 90% found once; its top ten account for roughly 10%. This entry belongs to a study of PD-1 blockade in classical Hodgkin lymphoma. Overall study findings and caveats: Newly diagnosed patients were reported to exhibit reduced baseline TCR diversity relative to healthy donors. Prior to therapy, complete responders displayed diversity much like that of newly diagnosed patients. CD4+ TCR diversity, unlike CD8+, rose significantly by C4D1.

All the patients suffered relapse after autologous stem cell transplantation, and brentuximab vedotin exposure differed. Complete response, partial response or progressive disease was recorded as best response. The sequencing used peripheral blood mononuclear cells (PBMCs), collected before the second cycle of nivolumab. This TCR was recovered from a human donor with classical Hodgkin lymphoma.

Here the CDR3 reads CASSAGGDTQYF. CDR3 coding DNA: TGCGCCAGCAGTGCGGGGGGAGATACGCAGTATTTT. The V call is TRBV10-1, the J call TRBJ2-3; TRBD2 aligns across 7 bases. Unmatched junction bases numbered 0, after V lost 4 bases and J lost 5 bases. This CDR3 has 12 amino acids. The germline V gene has CDR1 WNHNN and CDR2 SYGVQD (reference sequence).